This is a list of T cell receptor beta chains from one sample in a study of blood T cell repertoires in COVID-19. Measured with immunoSEQ multiplex PCR; TCRdb has only the in-frame clones, and not every one. The sample has under 90,000 clones, approximately 80% seen once; the top ten hold approximately 12%. Sequencing used peripheral blood. Receptors were obtained from a human donor in a cohort sampled during active COVID-19. CDR3s include the opening cysteine and the closing phenylalanine or tryptophan. The D gene is left open where the match is weak. Rows give clone size only sometimes, using once, few, many, or a class for an expanded clone.

d_gene | abundance | j_gene | v_gene | CDR3nt | CDR3aa
TRBD1 | - | TRBJ1-4 | TRBV6-5 | TGTGCCAGCAGTTATGACAGGGGAGAAGAAAAACTGTTTTTT | CASSYDRGEEKLFF
TRBD2 | - | TRBJ2-5 | TRBV5-5 | TGTGCCAGCAGCATCCCGACTAGCGGTGGAGAGACCCAGTACTTC | CASSIPTSGGETQYF
TRBD2 | - | TRBJ2-7 | TRBV7-2 | TGTGCCAGCAGCCCGCGGACTAGCGGGGCACTCTACGAGCAGTACTTC | CASSPRTSGALYEQYF
TRBD1 | - | TRBJ2-7 | TRBV6-2/TRBV6-3 | TGTGCCAGCAGTTGGGGACAGGGCTACGAGCAGTACTTC | CASSWGQGYEQYF
- | - | TRBJ1-1 | TRBV29-1 | TGCAGCGTTGTTCGCGCGCGAGAAGCTTTCTTT | CSVVRAREAFF
TRBD2 | - | TRBJ2-2 | TRBV19 | TGTGCCAGCCCAACGGGCGGGCGGGGGTTGAACACCGGGGAGCTGTTTTTT | CASPTGGRGLNTGELFF
TRBD2 | - | TRBJ2-7 | TRBV6-2/TRBV6-3 | TGTGCCAGCAGTCGACGAGGAGCGGGGGCCTACGAGCAGTACTTC | CASSRRGAGAYEQYF
TRBD1 | - | TRBJ2-1 | TRBV20-1 | TGCAGTGCTAGTCCGGGACAGGGGGGGAATGAGCAGTTCTTC | CSASPGQGGNEQFF
- | - | TRBJ1-1 | TRBV6-5 | TGTGCCAGCAGAGACCAGGCAAACACTGAAGCTTTCTTT | CASRDQANTEAFF
TRBD1 | - | TRBJ2-7 | TRBV6-5 | TGTGCCAGCAGTTACTCGGGACAGGGGGCGCCGTACGAGCAGTACTTC | CASSYSGQGAPYEQYF
TRBD1 | - | TRBJ1-1 | TRBV19 | TGTGCCAGTACCGTTCGGAGGACAGGGGCGAACACTGAAGCTTTCTTT | CASTVRRTGANTEAFF
TRBD1 | - | TRBJ1-3 | TRBV7-2 | TGTGCCAGCAGGATACAGGGGTTCTCTGGAAACACCATATATTTT | CASRIQGFSGNTIYF
- | - | TRBJ2-1 | TRBV5-5 | TGTGCCAGCATACCGGGGGTAGACAATGAGCAGTTCTTC | CASIPGVDNEQFF
- | few | TRBJ2-1 | TRBV10-3 | TGTGCCATCAGGAATAGCGAAGGAAACTACAATGAGCAGTTCTTC | CAIRNSEGNYNEQFF
- | - | TRBJ2-1 | TRBV21-1 | TGTGCCAGCAGCACCCGGACTAGCGGGAGGGCCCGCAATGAGCAGTTCTTC | CASSTRTSGRARNEQFF
TRBD1 | - | TRBJ2-1 | TRBV7-2 | TGTGCCAGCAGCGTGGACAGGGGTTCTTTTGGAGTGTTCTTC | CASSVDRGSFGVFF
TRBD2 | - | TRBJ2-1 | TRBV19 | TGTGCCAGTGGACTAGCGGGAGTATTCTTC | CASGLAGVFF
- | - | TRBJ1-1 | TRBV7-2 | TGTGCCAGCAGCCTTGTGGGGCAGTTGAACACTGAAGCTTTCTTT | CASSLVGQLNTEAFF
- | - | TRBJ2-2 | TRBV3-1/TRBV3-2 | TGTGCCAGCAGCCAAGGACACAGCGGGGAGCTGTTTTTT | CASSQGHSGELFF
- | - | TRBJ2-5 | TRBV15 | TGTGCCACCAGCAGTCCAACGGAGGGAGAGACCCAGTACTTC | CATSSPTEGETQYF
- | - | TRBJ1-3 | TRBV19 | TGTGCCAGTAGTATACTGGGCACTGGAAACACCATATATTTT | CASSILGTGNTIYF
- | - | TRBJ2-3 | TRBV10-1 | TGCGCCAGCAGTGAAACAGGGGGGGAAGTCGATACGCAGTATTTT | CASSETGGEVDTQYF
TRBD1 | - | TRBJ1-1 | TRBV4-1 | TGCGCCAGCAGCCAAGGGGACAGACTGAACACTGAAGCTTTCTTT | CASSQGDRLNTEAFF
- | - | TRBJ2-4 | TRBV2 | TGTGCCAGCAGCCCGGGGAGGGGGGCCAAAAACATTCAGTACTTC | CASSPGRGAKNIQYF
- | - | TRBJ2-5 | TRBV25-1 | TGTGCCAGCAGTTCCGGGACCCAGTACTTC | CASSSGTQYF
- | - | TRBJ2-5 | TRBV20-1 | TGCAGTGCTCTATATAAAGAGACCCAGTACTTC | CSALYKETQYF
- | - | TRBJ2-2 | TRBV6-1 | TGTGCCAGCAGTGGGCTTAGAGGATACACTATCGGGGAGCTGTTTTTT | CASSGLRGYTIGELFF
- | - | TRBJ2-1 | TRBV5-1 | TGCGCCAGCACCCTGACCGGCGGAGTCGCTGCTGAGCAGTTCTTC | CASTLTGGVAAEQFF
- | - | TRBJ1-5 | TRBV11-2 | TGTGCCAGCAGCCCCGGGTGGAATCAGCCCCAGCATTTT | CASSPGWNQPQHF
- | - | TRBJ1-6 | TRBV19 | TGTGCCAGTAGTTTTCTAGGAGTCGATTCACCCCTCCACTTT | CASSFLGVDSPLHF
- | once | TRBJ1-5 | TRBV6-1 | TGTGCCAGCAGTGACGACAGGAAGGATCAGCCCCAGCATTTT | CASSDDRKDQPQHF
TRBD1 | - | TRBJ1-4 | TRBV5-1 | TGCGCCAGCAGCCAGGGACAGGGGGCAGGATTGGCTAATGAAAAACTGTTTTTT | CASSQGQGAGLANEKLFF
- | - | TRBJ1-5 | TRBV19 | TGTGCCAGTAGTCAGGGCCAGCCCCAGCATTTT | CASSQGQPQHF
- | - | TRBJ1-6 | TRBV5-5 | TGTGCCAGCAGCTCTGGTAGGACAGTCTACAATTCACCCCTCCACTTT | CASSSGRTVYNSPLHF
- | - | TRBJ1-2 | TRBV2 | TGTGCCAGCAGTGCCGGGACAATTTTTTTTGGCTACACCTTC | CASSAGTIFFGYTF
- | - | TRBJ2-7 | TRBV6-1 | TGTGCCAGCAGTGAAGGGACATCATCCTACGAGCAGTACTTC | CASSEGTSSYEQYF
TRBD1 | few | TRBJ1-4 | TRBV28 | TGTGCCAGCAGTTTAGGTGGGACAGAAAATGAAAAACTGTTTTTT | CASSLGGTENEKLFF
- | few | TRBJ1-5 | TRBV18 | TGTGCCAGCTCACGGCAGGGTCGTTACCAGCCCCAGCATTTT | CASSRQGRYQPQHF
- | - | TRBJ1-2 | TRBV7-3 | TGTGCCAGCAGCTCCAACAGGAGGGATGGCTACACCTTC | CASSSNRRDGYTF
TRBD2 | - | TRBJ2-7 | TRBV29-1 | TGCAGCCTCCTAAGAGGGACTAGCTCCTACGAGCAGTACTTC | CSLLRGTSSYEQYF
- | - | TRBJ2-3 | TRBV5-1 | TGCGCCAGCAGCTTGGGGGACATAAAGACGCAGTATTTT | CASSLGDIKTQYF
TRBD1 | - | TRBJ2-7 | TRBV6-2/TRBV6-3 | TGTGCCAGCAGTACTAGGACAGGTTCCTACGAGCAGTACTTC | CASSTRTGSYEQYF
TRBD2 | - | TRBJ2-1 | TRBV4-2 | TGTGCCAGCAGCCAAGAGTGGCGGGGGGACGGCAATGAGCAGTTCTTC | CASSQEWRGDGNEQFF
- | - | TRBJ1-4 | TRBV30 | TGTGCCTGGAGTAACAGGGTTAAACTGTTTTTT | CAWSNRVKLFF
- | few | TRBJ2-2 | TRBV24-1 | TGTGCCACCAGTGATTTGTCCCGTACAGCCGGGGAGCTGTTTTTT | CATSDLSRTAGELFF
TRBD1 | - | TRBJ1-6 | TRBV27 | TGTGCCAGCAGGCATAAGCCGGGACAGAATAATTCACCCCTCCACTTT | CASRHKPGQNNSPLHF
- | - | TRBJ2-7 | TRBV12-3/TRBV12-4 | TGTGCCAGCAGTTTACCGGGCTACGAGCAGTACTTC | CASSLPGYEQYF
TRBD2 | - | TRBJ2-1 | TRBV4-1 | TGCGCCAGCAGCCAAGATAACAGTCGGCTAGCGGGAGGGGAGCAGTTCTTC | CASSQDNSRLAGGEQFF
- | - | TRBJ2-1 | TRBV7-2 | TGTGCCAGCAGCTACAGGGGGGGTTACAATGAGCAGTTCTTC | CASSYRGGYNEQFF
- | - | TRBJ1-3 | TRBV6-2/TRBV6-3 | TGTGCCAGCAGCCTCCGGGGATTTAGCAGAAACACCATATATTTT | CASSLRGFSRNTIYF
TRBD1 | - | TRBJ2-2 | TRBV29-1 | TGCAGCGTTGGACAGGGCCGCGGGGAGCTGTTTTTT | CSVGQGRGELFF
TRBD1 | - | TRBJ2-1 | TRBV9 | TGTGCCAGCAGCGGACCGGGACAGGGGAGGGGTGAGCAGTTCTTC | CASSGPGQGRGEQFF
TRBD2 | - | TRBJ2-5 | TRBV7-2 | TGTGCCAGCAGCCCCACACGTAGTAGCGGGAGCCCCAGAGAGACCCAGTACTTC | CASSPTRSSGSPRETQYF
- | - | TRBJ2-3 | TRBV11-3 | TGTGCCAGCAGCTTGAGTGGAGCTGAGTATACGCAGTATTTT | CASSLSGAEYTQYF